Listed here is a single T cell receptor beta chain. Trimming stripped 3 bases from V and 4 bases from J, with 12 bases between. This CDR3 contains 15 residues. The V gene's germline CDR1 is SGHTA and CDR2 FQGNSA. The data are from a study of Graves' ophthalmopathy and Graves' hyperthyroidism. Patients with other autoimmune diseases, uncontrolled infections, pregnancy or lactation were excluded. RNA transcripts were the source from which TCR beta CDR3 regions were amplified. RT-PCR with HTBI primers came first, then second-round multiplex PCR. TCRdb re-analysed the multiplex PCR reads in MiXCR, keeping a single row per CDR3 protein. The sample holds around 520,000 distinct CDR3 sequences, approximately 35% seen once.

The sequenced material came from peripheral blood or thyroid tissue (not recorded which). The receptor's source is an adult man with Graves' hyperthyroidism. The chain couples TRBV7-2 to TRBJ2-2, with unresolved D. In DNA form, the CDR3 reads TGTGCCAGCAGCTTGGACGGCAGAAGCACCGGGGAGCTGTTTTTT. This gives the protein CASSLDGRSTGELFF.